The 11 T cell receptor beta chains presented below share a single source sample, sequenced in a study of T cell repertoires in cytomegalovirus infection. TCRdb used MiXCR to reprocess the reads, holding one entry per CDR3 protein. The repertoire consists of roughly 280,000 distinct CDR3 sequences, with under 25% occurring once and the leading ten covering roughly 19%. Their antigen targets remain unknown. This sample comprised cultured PBMCs, obtained from culture after CMV antigen stimulation. All receptors derive from a human donor in good health (CMV status not recorded). Some clones in this sample may be carry-over from other donors' samples.

As for this clonotype: A much more abundant neighbour one base away suggests this may be a read error. The chain has TRBV7-8 and TRBJ1-1; possible D gene TRBD1, 6 bases. CDR1 and CDR2 (germline): SGHVS, FQNEAQ. The CDR3 is 13 amino acids. The chain's CDR3 is CTSSGRTVYEAFF. As DNA, the CDR3 is TGTACCAGCAGCGGAAGGACAGTATATGAAGCTTTCTTT.

The V and J genes are TRBV7-9 and TRBJ1-1, with D uncertain. V lost 5 bases to trimming and J lost 5 bases, with 15 bases between them. Germline V gives CDR1 SEHNR, CDR2 FQNEAQ (reference sequence). This CDR3 has 14 residues. The CDR3, as DNA: TGTGCCAGCAGCCCTACCTGGCAGATGACTGAAGCTTTCTTT. Amino acids: CASSPTWQMTEAFF.

This chain links TRBV20-1 with TRBJ1-1; no reliable D call. Trimming cost V 3 bases and J 7 bases, with 9 bases left between them. Germline CDR1 reads DFQATT; CDR2 reads SNEGSKA (reference sequence). The CDR3 consists of 11 residues. CDR3 sequence (DNA): TGCAGTGCTAGTCGCATTTTTGAAGCTTTCTTT. This translates into CSASRIFEAFF.

This chain links TRBV4-2 with TRBJ2-7; 11 nucleotides line up with TRBD2. Trimming took 1 base from V and 4 from J; bases not matched to a gene: 3. The germline gives CDR1 LGHNA, CDR2 YNFKEQ. The CDR3 runs to 15 residues. The CDR3 region is CASSQGLAGHYEQYF. In DNA form, the CDR3 reads TGTGCCAGCAGCCAAGGACTAGCGGGACATTACGAGCAGTACTTC.

The chain joins TRBV11-2 to TRBJ2-7; TRBD1 aligns across 8 bases. Germline loops: CDR1 SGHAT, CDR2 FQNNGV. There are 15 residues in the CDR3. J lost 5 bases, V lost 0 bases, and 6 bases had no gene match. CDR3 loop: CASSLDRRGRDEQYF. The CDR3 nucleotides are TGTGCCAGCAGCTTAGATCGCAGGGGGCGGGACGAGCAGTACTTC. The whole variable domain, filled in from reference TRBV11-2 and TRBJ2-7, reads EAGVAQSPRYKIIEKRQSVAFWCNPISGHATLYWYQQILGQGPKLLIQFQNNGVVDDSQLPKDRFSAERLKGVDSTLKIQPAKLEDSAVYLCASSLDRRGRDEQYFGPGTRLTVT.

There are many counts of this clonotype. The chain links TRBV7-9 to TRBJ1-1; D call uncertain. Germline V gives CDR1 SEHNR, CDR2 FQNEAQ (reference sequence). V was cut by 5 bases and J by 5 bases, with 15 bases left in between. The CDR3 is 14 residues long. The CDR3 loop is CASSMGMGGTEAFF. In nucleotides, the CDR3 is TGTGCCAGCAGCATGGGAATGGGAGGGACTGAAGCTTTCTTT.

There are a few counts of this clonotype. The chain is built from TRBV19 and TRBJ2-1; 13 nucleotides line up with TRBD2. The CDR3 consists of 17 residues. Trimming removed 5 bases from V and 0 bases from J; junction bases left unmatched: 4. Germline CDR1 reads LNHDA; CDR2 reads SQIVND (reference sequence). DNA of the CDR3: TGTGCCAGTAGTTGGGGACTAGCGGGAAGCTCCTACAATGAGCAGTTCTTC. It specifies CASSWGLAGSSYNEQFF.

This clonotype was recorded many times. V is TRBV7-6 and J is TRBJ2-3, with 9 bases lining up with TRBD1. Germline lookup yields CDR1 SGHVS and CDR2 FNYEAQ. The CDR3 is 15 amino acids. Trimming removed 1 base from V and 1 base from J; junction bases left unmatched: 0. CDR3 residues: CASSLGQGGTDTQYF. CDR3 nucleotide sequence: TGTGCCAGCAGCTTAGGACAGGGGGGCACAGATACGCAGTATTTT.

The J gene is TRBJ2-7, the V gene TRBV19; D may match TRBD1 or TRBD2 (5 bases each). The CDR3 has 15 residues. The ends were cut back, 5 bases at V and 4 bases at J, with 18 bases in the middle. Germline V lookup: CDR1 LNHDA, CDR2 SQIVND (reference sequence). The CDR3, as DNA: TGTGCCAGTAGTTCCGGGACGATTAGGGCTTACGAGCAGTACTTC. This sequence encodes CASSSGTIRAYEQYF.

This clonotype appeared a few times. The chain employs TRBV12-3 or TRBV12-4 and TRBJ2-5, with 9 positions matching TRBD1. V gave up 6 bases and J gave up 2 bases; unmatched junction bases: 4. The CDR3 is 14 residues long. CDR3 residues: CASRGQGRQETQYF. CDR3 DNA sequence: TGTGCCAGCAGAGGACAGGGGCGGCAAGAGACCCAGTACTTC.

J is TRBJ1-5 and V is TRBV13; D gene ambiguous. This CDR3 comprises 14 residues. Per germline, CDR1 PRHDT and CDR2 FYEKMQ (reference sequence). V dropped 3 bases and J dropped 0 bases, with 6 bases sitting between them. The CDR3 DNA reads as TGTGCCAGCAGCTTCGGGGATAGCAATCAGCCCCAGCATTTT. It specifies CASSFGDSNQPQHF.